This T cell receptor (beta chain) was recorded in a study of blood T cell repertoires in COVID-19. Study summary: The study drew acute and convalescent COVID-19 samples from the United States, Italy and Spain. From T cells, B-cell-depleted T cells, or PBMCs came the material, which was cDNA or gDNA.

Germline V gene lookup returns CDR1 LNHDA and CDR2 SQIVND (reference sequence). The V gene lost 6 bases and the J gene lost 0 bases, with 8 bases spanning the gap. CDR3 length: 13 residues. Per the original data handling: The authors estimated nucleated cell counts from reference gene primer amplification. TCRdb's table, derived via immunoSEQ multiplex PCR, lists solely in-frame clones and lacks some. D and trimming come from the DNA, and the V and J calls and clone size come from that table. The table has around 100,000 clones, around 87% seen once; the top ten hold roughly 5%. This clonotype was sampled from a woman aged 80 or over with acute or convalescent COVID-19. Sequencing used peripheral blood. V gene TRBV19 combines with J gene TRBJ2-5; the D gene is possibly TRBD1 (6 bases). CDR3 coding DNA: TGTGCCAGTAGACACAGGGACCAAGAGACCCAGTACTTC. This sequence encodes CASRHRDQETQYF.